The 19 T cell receptor beta chains reported below all come from one sample, sequenced in a study of neurological immune-mediated disorders. Regarding time point: longitudinal time-point 3. TCRdb re-called the 5' RACE reads with MiXCR, one entry per CDR3 protein. Altogether under 130,000 distinct CDR3 sequences are present, roughly 10% being singletons, with the ten largest covering approximately 3.1%. Sequences were obtained from PBMCs. The receptors here all came from a female donor with HTLV-1-associated myelopathy (HAM/TSP).

There are many counts of this clonotype. The J gene is TRBJ2-2, the V gene TRBV6-5; a possible D gene is TRBD1 (6 bases). CDR1 is MNHEY and CDR2 is SVGAGI in the germline V gene. CDR3 length equals 15 residues. V was cut by 5 bases and J by 2 bases, with 12 bases left in between. DNA for the CDR3: TGTGCCAGCAGTAGGGGCAGGGGAAACACCGGGGAGCTGTTTTTT. Translated: CASSRGRGNTGELFF.

This clonotype was recorded a few times. The gene calls are TRBV21-1 and TRBJ1-2. TRBV21-1 counts as a pseudogene. There are 18 residues in the CDR3. CDR3 coding DNA: TGTGCCAGCAGCAAAAGACGTCCGGGACTGCCCAACTTGGAGGGCTACACCTTC. Protein product: CASSKRRPGLPNLEGYTF.

In the case of this clonotype: One junction end disagrees with the germline gene, perhaps due to a read error. The gene calls are TRBV5-1 and TRBJ2-6; D call uncertain. The CDR3 is 21 residues long. Germline CDR1 reads SGHRS; CDR2 reads YFSETQ. DNA of the CDR3: TGCGCCAGCAGCTTGGACATGGGCCGGCCGGTGGTATTCTCTGGGTCCAACGTCCTGACTTTC. Translating gives CASSLDMGRPVVFSGSNVLTF.

In its sample, this clonotype was seen a few times. In DNA, the CDR3 is TGTGCCAGCAGCCCCACCGGGACAGGGAAGCTTAACTATGGCTACACCTTC. It is translated as CASSPTGTGKLNYGYTF. This chain connects TRBV7-6 to TRBJ1-2, with 9 bases fitting TRBD1. CDR3 size: 17 residues. The junction had 11 bases not matched to a gene; V was cut back by 5 bases and J by 1 base. CDR1 SGHVS and CDR2 FNYEAQ come from the germline V gene.

To note about this clonotype: The DNA is left out, because the CDR3 cannot be placed on it with certainty; the CDR3 is given as TCRdb lists it. The CDR3 is CASSFYICSAVDKGSGANVLTF. The chain joins TRBV5-1 to TRBJ2-6; the listed D gene, TRBD1, was not tested against the DNA. The germline V gene has CDR1 SGHRS and CDR2 YFSETQ. The CDR3 spans 22 residues, counting both ends.

This clonotype was counted ten times or more. The chain employs TRBV29-1 and TRBJ1-4; 9 bases line up with TRBD1. Trimming removed 5 bases from V and 8 bases from J; junction bases left unmatched: 6. From germline, CDR1 is SQVTM and CDR2 ANQGSEA. The CDR3 length is 13 residues. Written as DNA, the CDR3 is TGCAGCGTTTACCGGGACAGGGAAGAAAAACTGTTTTTT. This translates into CSVYRDREEKLFF.

This clonotype was seen a handful of times. This may arise from a read error, as a much more abundant clone is one base away. The gene calls are TRBV5-6 and TRBJ2-7; the D is unclear. CDR3 length: 14 amino acids. Germline V gives CDR1 SGHDT, CDR2 YYEEEE. Trimming removed 2 bases from V and 0 bases from J, with 9 bases in between. The CDR3 sequence is CASSFGRSSYEQYF. The CDR3 DNA is TGTGCCAGCAGCTTCGGACGGAGCTCCTACGAGCAGTACTTC.

This clonotype was found many times. The chain links TRBV12-3 or TRBV12-4 to TRBJ1-2, with D possibly matching TRBD1 (5 bases). The V gene lost 7 bases and the J gene lost 7 bases, with 16 bases spanning the gap. This CDR3 spans 13 amino acids. DNA for the CDR3: TGTGCCAGCACCCCCCGGTGGGGCGGTGGCTACACCTTC. Protein: CASTPRWGGGYTF.

This clonotype was counted many times. The V gene is TRBV4-1, the J gene TRBJ2-5, with D perhaps assigned TRBD1 or TRBD2 (6 bases each). V dropped 1 base and J dropped 1 base, with 10 bases sitting between them. The CDR3 consists of 15 residues. Per germline, CDR1 MGHRA and CDR2 YSYEKL. CDR3 DNA: TGCGCCAGCAGCCAAGTCGGGGGCCCCCAAGAGACCCAGTACTTC. As protein: CASSQVGGPQETQYF.

This clonotype was counted at least ten times. This chain connects TRBV11-2 to TRBJ2-1; D call uncertain. The V and J ends lost 5 bases and 14 bases respectively, with 19 bases between them. Germline assignment: CDR1 SGHAT and CDR2 FQNNGV. This CDR3 is built from 13 residues. This CDR3 is CASSPPADKVEFF. In nucleotides, the CDR3 is TGTGCCAGCAGCCCCCCCGCCGACAAGGTGGAGTTCTTC. The full variable domain, rest sourced from reference TRBV11-2 and TRBJ2-1, is EAGVAQSPRYKIIEKRQSVAFWCNPISGHATLYWYQQILGQGPKLLIQFQNNGVVDDSQLPKDRFSAERLKGVDSTLKIQPAKLEDSAVYLCASSPPADKVEFFGPGTRLTVL.

The chain joins TRBV20-1 to TRBJ1-1; D unclear. This CDR3 region has 11 residues. The V end was cut by 3 bases, the J end by 5 bases, with 7 bases between. CDR1 and CDR2 from the germline V gene are DFQATT and SNEGSKA (reference sequence). CDR3 nucleotide sequence: TGCAGTGCTAGGCTGGGTACTGAAGCTTTCTTT. This translates into CSARLGTEAFF.

This clonotype was recorded many times. J is TRBJ2-1 and V is TRBV5-1, with 9 bases identical to TRBD2. The junction had 9 bases not matched to a gene; V was cut back by 0 bases and J by 8 bases. Germline V CDR1 and CDR2: SGHRS, YFSETQ. The CDR3 sequence is 16 residues long. As DNA, the CDR3 is TGCGCCAGCAGCTTGGCCCTAGCGGGGATGATGGATGAGCAGTTCTTC. It encodes CASSLALAGMMDEQFF.

This clonotype came up many times. V gene TRBV5-6 combines with J gene TRBJ2-2; D is undetermined. Germline lookup yields CDR1 SGHDT and CDR2 YYEEEE. Trimming removed 4 bases from V and 3 bases from J, with 4 bases in between. The CDR3 has 12 amino acids. CDR3 sequence: CASSMDTGELFF. CDR3 DNA sequence: TGTGCCAGCAGCATGGACACCGGGGAGCTGTTTTTT.

The rearrangement uses TRBV28 and TRBJ1-2; 11 bases line up with TRBD1. CDR3 length equals 15 residues. Germline V gives CDR1 MDHEN, CDR2 SYDVKM. V lost 6 bases and J lost 4; bases outside the gene matches: 7. The CDR3 nucleotides read TGTGCCAGCAGCCAAGGGGACAGGGGGTTCTATGGCTACACCTTC. This translates into CASSQGDRGFYGYTF.

This clonotype is categorized as medium-sized (0.01 to 0.1%). V and J are TRBV20-1 and TRBJ1-6; 7 nucleotides agree with TRBD1. CDR1 is DFQATT and CDR2 is SNEGSKA in the germline V gene (reference sequence). The CDR3 is 15 amino acids. V shed 1 base and J 7 bases; nucleotides not matched to a gene: 7. The CDR3, as DNA: TGCAGTGCTAGAGCGGGGGACAGAAAAAATTCACCCCTCCACTTT. It codes for CSARAGDRKNSPLHF.

This clonotype was detected many times. The chain links TRBV20-1 to TRBJ2-5, with D maybe TRBD1 (6 bases). The CDR3 covers 13 residues. The V and J ends lost 3 bases and 2 bases respectively, with 10 bases between them. From germline, CDR1 is DFQATT and CDR2 SNEGSKA (reference sequence). The CDR3 DNA reads as TGCAGTGCTAGCAGGGGTAAACAAGAGACCCAGTACTTC. This encodes CSASRGKQETQYF.

This clonotype was seen many times. DNA of the CDR3: TGCGCCAGCAGAGGACAGGGGATGAACACTGAAGCTTTCTTT. It yields the protein CASRGQGMNTEAFF. This rearrangement joins TRBV5-1 to TRBJ1-1, with 9 bases identical to TRBD1. Per the germline V gene, CDR1 is SGHRS and CDR2 is YFSETQ. The CDR3 has 14 residues. The junction had 2 bases not matched to a gene; V was cut back by 5 bases and J by 0 bases.

This clonotype appeared a few times. This chain links TRBV3-1 with TRBJ2-1, with D possibly TRBD1 on 6 matching bases. From germline, CDR1 is LGHDT and CDR2 YNNKEL (reference sequence). The V end lost 1 base, the J end lost 4 bases, and 11 bases lay between the germline ends. CDR3 length equals 15 residues. As DNA, the CDR3 is TGTGCCAGCAGCCAAGGGACAGAGCCTTACAATGAGCAGTTCTTC. Translation gives CASSQGTEPYNEQFF.

This clonotype has at least ten counts. This chain links TRBV6-5 with TRBJ2-1; TRBD1 might be the D (6 bases). The CDR3 runs to 16 residues. Trimming took 2 bases from V and 8 from J, leaving 19 bases between them. Germline V gene lookup returns CDR1 MNHEY and CDR2 SVGAGI. CDR3 loop: CASSYAPGVGGDEQFF. CDR3 DNA: TGTGCCAGCAGTTACGCCCCAGGGGTAGGAGGAGATGAGCAGTTCTTC.